This T cell receptor beta chain is from a study of control samples from healthy donors and cancer patients. Some clones are missing from TCRdb's copy, which holds only in-frame ones; the method was immunoSEQ multiplex PCR. Of 70,000 to 100,000 clones listed, 90% to 95% were seen once; the top ten hold 15% to 20%. The source is a man aged 45-65 years in good health. The sample taken for sequencing was blood.

CDR3 sequence: CASSFGSHGSGANVLTF. The CDR3 bases are TGTGCCAGCAGCTTCGGATCACATGGCTCTGGGGCCAACGTCCTGACTTTC. The chain recombines TRBV5-4 with TRBJ2-6; D is ambiguous. Germline V lookup: CDR1 SGHNT, CDR2 YYREEE (reference sequence). The CDR3 consists of 17 residues. V was pared by 2 bases and J by 0 bases, with 12 bases between.